The rows below give T cell receptor beta chains drawn from one sample of a study of T cell changes during pregnancy in multiple sclerosis. Sequenced by immunoSEQ multiplex PCR; TCRdb stores in-frame clones only, minus some. The table has over 45,000 clones, 89% seen once. The sample here was peripheral blood, taken after pregnancy. The receptors come from a female donor with multiple sclerosis, enrolled in a pregnancy study. Both conserved end residues are part of each CDR3. A D gene is named only where the DNA matches it firmly. Not every row has a clone size; where given, it reads once, few, many or a size class.

V	size	length	J	D	CDR3	DNA
TRBV6-6	NA	13	TRBJ1-5	NA	CASGQNRAQPQHF	TGTGCCAGTGGACAGAACAGGGCCCAACCCCAGCATTTT
TRBV4-3	NA	17	TRBJ2-7	TRBD1	CASSQQRTGVLGGEQYF	TGCGCCAGCAGCCAACAGAGGACAGGGGTACTGGGGGGTGAGCAGTACTTC
TRBV28	NA	14	TRBJ2-7	NA	CASSLFGGPYEQYF	TGTGCCAGCAGTTTATTTGGGGGCCCGTACGAGCAGTACTTC
TRBV19	NA	14	TRBJ1-5	TRBD1	CASSYRGGNQPQHF	TGTGCCAGTAGTTACAGGGGTGGCAATCAGCCCCAGCATTTT
TRBV10-1	NA	13	TRBJ1-1	NA	CASSLDRNTEAFF	TGCGCCAGCAGCCTGGACAGAAACACTGAAGCTTTCTTT
TRBV7-9	NA	13	TRBJ2-7	NA	CASSLEGNYEQYF	TGTGCCAGCAGCTTAGAGGGGAACTACGAGCAGTACTTC
TRBV5-8	once	13	TRBJ1-6	NA	CASSLTGYSPLHF	TGTGCCAGCAGCTTGACAGGGTATTCACCCCTCCACTTT
TRBV28	NA	16	TRBJ2-5	TRBD1	CASSFLDRGPQETQYF	TGTGCCAGCAGTTTCTTGGACAGGGGGCCCCAAGAGACCCAGTACTTC
TRBV5-5	NA	16	TRBJ2-5	TRBD1	CASSLGQGPVGGTQYF	TGTGCCAGCAGCTTGGGACAGGGTCCCGTCGGAGGGACCCAGTACTTC
TRBV7-3	NA	16	TRBJ2-1	TRBD1	CASSYRGPGGINEQFF	TGTGCCAGCAGCTACCGGGGGCCAGGGGGCATCAATGAGCAGTTCTTC
TRBV5-5	few	16	TRBJ1-2	NA	CASSLGPTLDTYGYTF	TGTGCCAGCAGCTTGGGACCTACACTGGACACATATGGCTACACCTTC
TRBV13	NA	14	TRBJ2-2	TRBD1	CASSPDRGPFELFF	TGTGCCAGCAGCCCAGACAGGGGCCCCTTCGAGCTGTTTTTT
TRBV7-9	NA	14	TRBJ2-2	TRBD1	CASSSGGRIGELFF	TGTGCCAGCAGCTCAGGGGGTCGGATCGGGGAGCTGTTTTTT
TRBV21-1	NA	19	TRBJ1-1	NA	CASSPTKGGPALPNTEAFF	TGTGCCAGCAGCCCTACAAAAGGGGGTCCCGCCCTACCGAACACTGAAGCTTTCTTT
TRBV2	few	12	TRBJ2-7	NA	CASITGYYEQYF	TGTGCCAGCATAACGGGGTACTACGAGCAGTACTTC
TRBV6-5	NA	14	TRBJ1-2	TRBD1	CASSRDRANYGYTF	TGTGCCAGCAGTCGAGACAGGGCTAACTATGGCTACACCTTC
TRBV7-9	NA	16	TRBJ1-2	NA	CASSLNPTPINYGYTF	TGTGCCAGCAGCCTAAACCCGACTCCTATAAACTATGGCTACACCTTC
TRBV11-2	NA	14	TRBJ2-3	NA	CASSTTRGTDTQYF	TGTGCCAGCAGCACCACCCGGGGCACAGATACGCAGTATTTT
TRBV4-3	few	13	TRBJ1-1	NA	CASSQDRGTEAFF	TGCGCCAGCAGCCAAGATCGGGGGACTGAAGCTTTCTTT
TRBV5-1	once	15	TRBJ2-1	NA	CASSLQGVPYNEQFF	TGCGCCAGCAGCCTCCAGGGTGTACCCTACAATGAGCAGTTCTTC